This TCR beta chain comes out of a study of CD8+ T cells in alopecia areata. The V gene end was trimmed by 2 bases and the J gene end by 5 bases; junction bases not matched to a gene: 6. CDR3 size: 15 residues. Looked up from germline, CDR1 is KGHSH and CDR2 is LQKENI. cDNA serving as the sequencing template came from extracted, reverse transcribed RNA. Clones were read by immunoSEQ multiplex PCR, and TCRdb kept only the in-frame ones, dropping some. The profile covers over 200,000 clones, with 50% to 60% appearing a single time and around 0.44% taken by the ten largest. This clonotype originated in a human donor with alopecia areata. The genes are TRBV18 and TRBJ2-5; 9 nucleotides match TRBD1. Material: CD4+ T cells sorted from blood, obtained at week 0. For the CDR3, the DNA is TGTGCCAGCTCACCAGGGACAGGGAGGTCGGAGACCCAGTACTTC. Its translation: CASSPGTGRSETQYF.